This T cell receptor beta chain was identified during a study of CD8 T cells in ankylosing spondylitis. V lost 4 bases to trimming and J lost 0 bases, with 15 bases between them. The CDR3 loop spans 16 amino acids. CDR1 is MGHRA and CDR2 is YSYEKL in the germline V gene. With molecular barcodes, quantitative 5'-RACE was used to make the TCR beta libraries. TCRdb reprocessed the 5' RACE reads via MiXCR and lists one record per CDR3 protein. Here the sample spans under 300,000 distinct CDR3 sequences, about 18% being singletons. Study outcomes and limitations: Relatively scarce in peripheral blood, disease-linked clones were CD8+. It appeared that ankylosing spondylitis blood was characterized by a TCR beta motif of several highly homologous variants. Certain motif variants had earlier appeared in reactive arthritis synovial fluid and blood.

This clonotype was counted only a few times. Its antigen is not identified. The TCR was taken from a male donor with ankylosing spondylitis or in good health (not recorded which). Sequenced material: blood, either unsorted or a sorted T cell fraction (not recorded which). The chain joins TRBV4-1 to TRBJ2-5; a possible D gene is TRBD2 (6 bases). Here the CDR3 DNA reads TGCGCCAGCAGCCGATTATTGGGACTTAACCAAGAGACCCAGTACTTC. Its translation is CASSRLLGLNQETQYF.